This T cell receptor beta chain is from a study of T cells in localized non-small cell lung cancer. General observations from the study: For the top 100 tumor clones, a median about 62 also appeared in adjacent lung. Compared with tumor, uninvolved adjacent lung displayed greater T cell clonality, ranking highest overall.

The CDR3 length is 14 residues. In germline, CDR1 is MGHRA, CDR2 YSYEKL. V lost 0 bases and J 4 bases, leaving 10 bases between the germline ends. Details on this clone: Its antigen is not identified.

This table comes from immunoSEQ multiplex PCR, and its TCRdb copy is limited to in-frame clones, with some not included. The table includes approximately 63,000 clones, around 90% detected once. This chain joins TRBV4-1 and TRBJ2-7, with no clear D. Sample: peripheral blood, taken before any cancer treatment. This TCR derives from a man aged 40 to 75 with stage I squamous cell lung carcinoma. CDR3 bases: TGCGCCAGCAGCCAAGAGTTGCCCCCTTACGAGCAGTACTTC. Translation: CASSQELPPYEQYF.